The TCR beta chain under discussion was sequenced for a study of shared clonotypes between healthy human individuals. V lost 7 bases to trimming and J lost 5 bases, with 8 bases between them. The CDR3 is 11 residues long. The germline CDR1 and CDR2 sequences are PRHDT and FYEKMQ (reference sequence). Libraries were prepared by immunoSEQ multiplex PCR; TCRdb keeps only in-frame clonotypes and omits some of them. The sample consists of some 2.4 million clones, approximately 93% of them appearing once. Sequenced: naive CD4+ T cells from PBMCs. Subset specified: CD45RA+ positively selected. This sequence originates from a man aged 18 to 30 in good health. Some clones in this sample may be carry-over from other donors' samples. The chain couples TRBV13 to TRBJ1-1, with D perhaps matching TRBD1 (5 bases). As DNA, the CDR3 is TGTGCCAGCATCCGGGGGACTGAAGCTTTCTTT. Protein sequence: CASIRGTEAFF.